These 7 T cell receptor beta chains were sequenced from one sample in a study of shared clonotypes between healthy human individuals. Naive-designated CD8 cells lacked CD45RO, were positively enriched for CCR7, and omitted terminally differentiated effector memory CD45RA+ cells. TCRdb's table, derived via immunoSEQ multiplex PCR, lists solely in-frame clones and lacks some. Of about 820,000 clones in the sample, 90% to 95% were seen once. The specimen was naive CD8+ T cells sorted from blood. All receptors derive from a man younger than 45 in good health.

This rearrangement joins TRBV27 to TRBJ2-1, with no clear D. Trimming took off 5 bases at V and 2 bases at J, with 16 bases between the two ends. The CDR3 totals 16 residues. Germline-derived CDR1 and CDR2 are MNHEY and SMNVEV (reference sequence). The CDR3 loop is CASSPSGWSTYNEQFF. In DNA, the CDR3 is TGTGCCAGCAGTCCTTCGGGCTGGTCAACCTACAATGAGCAGTTCTTC.

The CDR3 reads CASSQEGPGLGDTQYF. CDR3 nucleotides: TGTGCCAGCAGCCAAGAGGGGCCGGGACTAGGAGATACGCAGTATTTT. The chain couples TRBV4-2 to TRBJ2-3, with TRBD2 identical over 8 bases. Germline V gene lookup returns CDR1 LGHNA and CDR2 YNFKEQ. This CDR3 spans 16 amino acids. Trimming cost V 0 bases and J 5 bases; bases outside gene matches: 7.

This chain links TRBV6-5 with TRBJ2-2; D not resolved. V lost 0 bases to trimming and J lost 7 bases, with 6 bases between them. The CDR3 sequence is 13 residues long. Germline V lookup: CDR1 MNHEY, CDR2 SVGAGI. CDR3 sequence (DNA): TGTGCCAGCAGTTACTCTGGGTACGGGGAGCTGTTTTTT. Translated, it gives CASSYSGYGELFF.

The chain uses TRBV9 and TRBJ1-4, with D uncertain. CDR3 length equals 14 residues. V gave up 0 bases and J gave up 5 bases, with 8 bases separating them. The germline gives CDR1 SGDLS, CDR2 YYNGEE. The CDR3 reads CASSVGSGNEKLFF. For the CDR3, the DNA is TGTGCCAGCAGCGTAGGGTCGGGAAATGAAAAACTGTTTTTT.

V usage is TRBV7-9 and J usage is TRBJ2-7, with D maybe TRBD2 (6 bases). Between the trimmed V and J ends, which lost 5 bases and 0 bases, there was a span of 14 bases. The CDR3 consists of 15 residues. Germline CDR1 and CDR2: SEHNR and FQNEAQ (reference sequence). The CDR3 loop is CASSGLQALSYEQYF. CDR3 DNA: TGTGCCAGCAGCGGACTACAGGCCCTCTCCTACGAGCAGTACTTC.

The rearrangement links TRBV7-9 to TRBJ2-1; possibly TRBD1 for D (6 bases). Trimming removed 5 bases from V and 8 bases from J, with 10 bases in between. The CDR3 consists of 12 residues. Germline assignment: CDR1 SEHNR and CDR2 FQNEAQ (reference sequence). The CDR3 DNA reads TGTGCCAGCAGCCCGAAGGGGGATGAGCAGTTCTTC. Its protein is CASSPKGDEQFF. Full variable domain (missing parts from reference TRBV7-9 and TRBJ2-1): DTGVSQNPRHKITKRGQNVTFRCDPISEHNRLYWYRQTLGQGPEFLTYFQNEAQLEKSRLLSDRFSAERPKGSFSTLEIQRTEQGDSAMYLCASSPKGDEQFFGPGTRLTVL.

This clone has only one observation. CDR3 DNA sequence: TGTGCCAGCAGCCAGGAAGACAGAGATCCCTATGGCTACACCTTC. Translation gives CASSQEDRDPYGYTF. This chain uses TRBV14 with TRBJ1-2, with a tentative D call TRBD1 (5 bases). The CDR3 runs to 15 residues. Trimming took 3 bases from V and 4 from J, leaving 15 bases between them. Per germline, CDR1 SGHDN and CDR2 FVKESK.